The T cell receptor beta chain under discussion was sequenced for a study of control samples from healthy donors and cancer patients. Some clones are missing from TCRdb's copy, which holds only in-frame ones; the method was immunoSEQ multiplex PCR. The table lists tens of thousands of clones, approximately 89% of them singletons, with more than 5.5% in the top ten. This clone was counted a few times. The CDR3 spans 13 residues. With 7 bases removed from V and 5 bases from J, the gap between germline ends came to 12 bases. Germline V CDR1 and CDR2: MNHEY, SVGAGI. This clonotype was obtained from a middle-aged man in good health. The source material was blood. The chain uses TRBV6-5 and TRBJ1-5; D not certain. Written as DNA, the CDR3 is TGTGCCAGCACCAGCTCGATGCATCAGCCCCAGCATTTT. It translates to CASTSSMHQPQHF.